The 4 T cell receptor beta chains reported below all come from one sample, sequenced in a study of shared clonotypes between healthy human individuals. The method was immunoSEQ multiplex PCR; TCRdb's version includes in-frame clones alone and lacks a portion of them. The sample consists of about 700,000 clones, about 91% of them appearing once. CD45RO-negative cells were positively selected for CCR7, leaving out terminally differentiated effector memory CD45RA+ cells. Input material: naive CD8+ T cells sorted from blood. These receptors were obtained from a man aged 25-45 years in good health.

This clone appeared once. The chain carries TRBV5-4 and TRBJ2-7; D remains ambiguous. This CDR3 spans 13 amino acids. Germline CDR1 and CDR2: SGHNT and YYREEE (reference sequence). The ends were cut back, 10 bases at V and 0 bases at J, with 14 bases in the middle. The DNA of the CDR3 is TGTGCCTTCCAGGTGGGAAGCTCCTACGAGCAGTACTTC. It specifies CAFQVGSSYEQYF.

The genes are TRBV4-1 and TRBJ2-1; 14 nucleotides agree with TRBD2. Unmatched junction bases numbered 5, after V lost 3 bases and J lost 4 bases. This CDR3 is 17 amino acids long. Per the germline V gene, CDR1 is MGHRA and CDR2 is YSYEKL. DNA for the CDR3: TGCGCCAGCAGCCAGATGGGACTAGCGGGAGTGTACAATGAGCAGTTCTTC. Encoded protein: CASSQMGLAGVYNEQFF.

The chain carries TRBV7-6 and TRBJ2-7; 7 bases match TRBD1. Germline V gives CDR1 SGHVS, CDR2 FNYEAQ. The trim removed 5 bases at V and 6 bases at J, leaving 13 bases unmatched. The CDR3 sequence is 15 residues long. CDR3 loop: CASSDRDREGSEQYF. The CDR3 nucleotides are TGTGCCAGCAGCGACCGGGACAGAGAAGGTTCCGAGCAGTACTTC.

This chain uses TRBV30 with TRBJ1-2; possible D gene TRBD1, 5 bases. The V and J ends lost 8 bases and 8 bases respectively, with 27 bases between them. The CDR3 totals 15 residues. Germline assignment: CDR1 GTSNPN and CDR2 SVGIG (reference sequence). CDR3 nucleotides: TGTGCCCTCGACAGCGAAGGGGTGACTATGTGGGGCTACACCTTC. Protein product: CALDSEGVTMWGYTF.